Each of the 10 T cell receptor beta chains below was sequenced from the same sample in a study of T cell repertoires in cytomegalovirus infection. TCRdb processed the reads anew with MiXCR; each CDR3 protein has one entry. Of around 740,000 distinct CDR3 sequences detected, 35% to 45% appear once; the ten largest clones hold about 2.8%. Material: PBMCs. The receptors stem from a human donor in good health (CMV status not recorded). Some clones in this sample may be carry-over from other donors' samples.

The table lists this clonotype with a few counts. The chain links TRBV12-3 or TRBV12-4 to TRBJ2-3; 10 nucleotides align to TRBD2. J lost 6 bases, V lost 4 bases, and 7 bases had no gene match. CDR3 size: 15 residues. CDR3 residues: CASSSASGGHDTQYF. For the CDR3, the DNA is TGTGCCAGCAGTTCTGCTAGCGGGGGTCATGATACGCAGTATTTT.

This clonotype was recorded only once. V usage is TRBV19 and J usage is TRBJ2-2; D unresolved. Germline lookup yields CDR1 LNHDA and CDR2 SQIVND (reference sequence). V lost 9 bases and J 0 bases, leaving 8 bases between the germline ends. The CDR3 runs to 13 residues. The CDR3 region has the DNA TGTGCCAGCAACGATGCGAACACCGGGGAGCTGTTTTTT. Its translation is CASNDANTGELFF.

As regards this clonotype: A read error may be the cause here, since a much bigger clone is one base away. The J gene is TRBJ2-7, the V gene TRBV6-5, with TRBD2 as a possible D gene (6 bases). The ends were cut back, 2 bases at V and 4 bases at J, with 9 bases in the middle. CDR3 size: 13 residues. Germline loops: CDR1 MNHEY, CDR2 SVGAGI. The CDR3 reads CASSYPGVYEQYF. The CDR3 DNA follows: TGTGCCAGCAGTTACCCGGGGGTGTACGAGCAGTACTTC.

The rearrangement uses TRBV6-1 and TRBJ2-3, with 9 bases fitting TRBD2. The CDR3 spans 16 residues. Trimming at V came to 4 bases and at J to 2 bases, leaving 7 bases not matched to a gene. Per germline, CDR1 MNHNS and CDR2 SASEGT. CDR3 amino acids: CASSALTSGNTDTQYF. The CDR3 DNA sequence: TGTGCCAGCAGTGCGTTGACTAGCGGCAACACAGATACGCAGTATTTT.

The V gene is TRBV5-4, the J gene TRBJ1-4, with 7 bases that match TRBD1. Trimming removed 1 base from V and 8 bases from J; junction bases left unmatched: 2. The CDR3 covers 13 residues. CDR1 and CDR2 (germline): SGHNT, YYREEE (reference sequence). CDR3: CASSLRGGEKLFF. The DNA of the CDR3 is TGTGCCAGCAGCTTGAGAGGGGGCGAAAAACTGTTTTTT.

This clonotype was observed a handful of times. The chain couples TRBV11-2 to TRBJ2-2; D ambiguous. The CDR3 loop spans 15 amino acids. Trimming stripped 1 base from V and 4 bases from J, with 10 bases between. Germline CDR1 SGHAT, CDR2 FQNNGV. CDR3 sequence: CASSLVALTTGELFF. The DNA for the CDR3 is TGTGCCAGCAGCTTAGTGGCCCTAACCACCGGGGAGCTGTTTTTT.

CDR3 region: CASSYEPRAVNTEAFF. As DNA, the CDR3 is TGTGCCAGCAGTTACGAGCCCCGGGCGGTAAACACTGAAGCTTTCTTT. V is TRBV6-5 and J is TRBJ1-1; no definite D call. CDR1 and CDR2 from the germline V gene are MNHEY and SVGAGI. Trimming cost V 2 bases and J 2 bases, with 15 bases left between them. This CDR3 contains 16 residues.

The V call is TRBV27, the J call TRBJ2-5, with D tentatively TRBD1 (5 bases). Germline V gene data show CDR1 as MNHEY and CDR2 as SMNVEV (reference sequence). V gave up 3 bases and J gave up 1 base, with 9 bases separating them. The CDR3 consists of 14 residues. CDR3 coding DNA: TGTGCCAGCAGTTTTAGAAGGGGCCAAGAGACCCAGTACTTC. The encoded protein is CASSFRRGQETQYF.

The V and J genes are TRBV7-8 and TRBJ2-7; perhaps TRBD1 as D (6 bases). The germline gives CDR1 SGHVS, CDR2 FQNEAQ. The V end was cut by 1 base, the J end by 5 bases, with 12 bases between. There are 14 residues in the CDR3. The CDR3 DNA reads TGTGCCAGCAGCTTAGATCTCAGGGGAGACGAGCAGTACTTC. Translation: CASSLDLRGDEQYF.

The gene calls are TRBV12-3 or TRBV12-4 and TRBJ2-3, with TRBD1 as a possible D gene (5 bases). Deletions cut 6 bases from V and 2 bases from J, with 24 bases between. The CDR3 contains 18 residues. CDR3 protein: CASRPARRVQPPTDTQYF. The CDR3 DNA is TGTGCCAGCAGACCCGCGCGCAGGGTACAGCCTCCCACAGATACGCAGTATTTT.